This T cell receptor beta chain is from a study of T cell changes during pregnancy in multiple sclerosis. Germline CDR1 is SNHLY and CDR2 is FYNNEI. J lost 2 bases, V lost 5 bases, and 1 base had no gene match. The CDR3 spans 15 residues. Sequenced by immunoSEQ multiplex PCR; TCRdb stores in-frame clones only, minus some. The table has tens of thousands of clones, roughly 89% seen once. This rearrangement joins TRBV2 to TRBJ2-1; TRBD2 aligns across 12 bases. The sequencing here drew on peripheral blood, taken in the third trimester of pregnancy. This TCR was recovered from a female donor in good health, enrolled as a control in a pregnancy study. As DNA, the CDR3 is TGTGCCAGCAGTCGACTAGCGGGAGCCTACAATGAGCAGTTCTTC. It is translated as CASSRLAGAYNEQFF.